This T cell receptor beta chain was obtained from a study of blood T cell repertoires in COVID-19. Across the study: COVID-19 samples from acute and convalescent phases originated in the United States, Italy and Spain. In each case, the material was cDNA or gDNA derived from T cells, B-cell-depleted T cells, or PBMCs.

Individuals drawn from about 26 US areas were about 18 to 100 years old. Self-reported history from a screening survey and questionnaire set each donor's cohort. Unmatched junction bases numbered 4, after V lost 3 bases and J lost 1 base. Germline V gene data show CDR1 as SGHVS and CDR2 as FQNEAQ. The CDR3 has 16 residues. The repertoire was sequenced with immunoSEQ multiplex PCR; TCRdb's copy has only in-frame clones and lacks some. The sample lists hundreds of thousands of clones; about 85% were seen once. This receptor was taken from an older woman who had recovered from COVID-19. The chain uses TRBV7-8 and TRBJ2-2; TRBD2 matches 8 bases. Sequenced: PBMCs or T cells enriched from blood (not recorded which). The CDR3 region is CASSLARGGNTGELFF. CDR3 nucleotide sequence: TGTGCCAGCAGCTTGGCTCGGGGGGGGAACACCGGGGAGCTGTTTTTT.